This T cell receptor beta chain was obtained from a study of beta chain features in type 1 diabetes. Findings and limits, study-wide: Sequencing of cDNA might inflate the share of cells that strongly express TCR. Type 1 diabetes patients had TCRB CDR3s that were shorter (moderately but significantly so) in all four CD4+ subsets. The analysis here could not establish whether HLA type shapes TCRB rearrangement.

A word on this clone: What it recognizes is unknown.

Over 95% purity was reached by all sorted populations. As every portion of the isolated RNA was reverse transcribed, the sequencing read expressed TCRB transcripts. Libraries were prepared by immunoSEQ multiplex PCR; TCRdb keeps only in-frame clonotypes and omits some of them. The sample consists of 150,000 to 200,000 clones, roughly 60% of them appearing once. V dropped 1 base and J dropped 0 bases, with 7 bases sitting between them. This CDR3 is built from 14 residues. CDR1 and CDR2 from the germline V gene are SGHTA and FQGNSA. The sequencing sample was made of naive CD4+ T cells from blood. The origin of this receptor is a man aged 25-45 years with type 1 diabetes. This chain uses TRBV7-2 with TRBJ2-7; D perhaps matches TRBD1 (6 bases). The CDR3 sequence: CASSLVQGSYEQYF. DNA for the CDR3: TGTGCCAGCAGCTTAGTACAGGGCTCCTACGAGCAGTACTTC. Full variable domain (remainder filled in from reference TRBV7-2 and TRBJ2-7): GAGVSQSPSNKVTEKGKDVELRCDPISGHTALYWYRQSLGQGLEFLIYFQGNSAPDKSGLPSDRFSAERTGGSVSTLTIQRTQQEDSAVYLCASSLVQGSYEQYFGPGTRLTVT.